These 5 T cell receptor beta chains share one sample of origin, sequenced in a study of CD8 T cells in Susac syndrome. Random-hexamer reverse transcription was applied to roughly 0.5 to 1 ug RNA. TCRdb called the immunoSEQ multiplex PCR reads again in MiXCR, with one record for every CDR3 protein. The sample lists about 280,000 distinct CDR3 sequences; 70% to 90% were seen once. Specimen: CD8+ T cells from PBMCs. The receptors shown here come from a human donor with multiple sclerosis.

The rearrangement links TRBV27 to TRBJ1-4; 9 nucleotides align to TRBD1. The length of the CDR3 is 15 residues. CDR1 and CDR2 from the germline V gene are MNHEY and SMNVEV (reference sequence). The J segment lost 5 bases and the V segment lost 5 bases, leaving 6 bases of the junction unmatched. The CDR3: CASSPRTGANEKLFF. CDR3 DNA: TGTGCCAGCAGTCCAAGGACAGGGGCAAATGAAAAACTGTTTTTT.

Here the CDR3 reads CASSSRVTEAFF. DNA for the CDR3: TGTGCCAGCAGCTCCAGGGTAACTGAAGCTTTCTTT. The genes are TRBV7-6 and TRBJ1-1; maybe TRBD1 (5 bases). The germline gives CDR1 SGHVS, CDR2 FNYEAQ. Trimming left V 4 bases short and J 5 bases short, with 8 bases between. The CDR3 runs to 12 residues.

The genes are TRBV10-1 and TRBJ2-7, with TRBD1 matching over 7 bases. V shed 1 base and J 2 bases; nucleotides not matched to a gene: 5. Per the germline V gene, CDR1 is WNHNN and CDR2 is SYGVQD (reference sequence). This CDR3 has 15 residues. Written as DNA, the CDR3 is TGCGCCAGCAGTGAGTTAACCGGGACAGCCTACGAGCAGTACTTC. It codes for CASSELTGTAYEQYF.

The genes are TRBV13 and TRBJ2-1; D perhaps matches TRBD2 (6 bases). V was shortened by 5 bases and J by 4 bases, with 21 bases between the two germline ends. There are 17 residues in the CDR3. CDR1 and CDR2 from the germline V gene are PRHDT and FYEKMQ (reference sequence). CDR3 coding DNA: TGTGCCAGCAGCGTACGCGAACCGGGACTCCTGTACAATGAGCAGTTCTTC. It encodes CASSVREPGLLYNEQFF.

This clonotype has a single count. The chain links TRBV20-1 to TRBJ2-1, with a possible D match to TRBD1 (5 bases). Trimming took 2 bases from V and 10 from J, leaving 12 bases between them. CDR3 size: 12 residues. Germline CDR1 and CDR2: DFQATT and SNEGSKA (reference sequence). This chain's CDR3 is CSARTTDEEQFF. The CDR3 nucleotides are TGCAGTGCTAGAACGACAGATGAGGAGCAGTTCTTC.